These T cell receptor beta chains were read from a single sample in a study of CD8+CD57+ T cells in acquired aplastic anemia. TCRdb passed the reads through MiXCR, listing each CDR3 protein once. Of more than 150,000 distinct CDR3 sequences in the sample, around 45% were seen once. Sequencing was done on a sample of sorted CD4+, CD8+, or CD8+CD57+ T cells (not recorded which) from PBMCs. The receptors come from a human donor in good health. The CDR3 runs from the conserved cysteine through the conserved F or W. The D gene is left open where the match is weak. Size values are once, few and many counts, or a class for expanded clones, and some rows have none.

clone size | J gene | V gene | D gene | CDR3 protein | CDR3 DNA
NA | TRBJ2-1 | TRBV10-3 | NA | CAVSDFGTARKKFF | TGTGCCGTCAGTGACTTTGGAACAGCGAGAAAAAAGTTCTTC
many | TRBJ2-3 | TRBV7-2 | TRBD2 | CASSLGLAGGAADTQYF | TGTGCCAGCAGCTTAGGGCTAGCGGGAGGCGCGGCAGATACGCAGTATTTT
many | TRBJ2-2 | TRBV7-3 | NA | CASSADPMGTGELFF | TGTGCCAGCAGCGCCGACCCGATGGGCACCGGGGAGCTGTTTTTT
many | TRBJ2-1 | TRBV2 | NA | CASSAWGSENEQFF | TGTGCCAGCAGTGCGTGGGGGTCAGAGAATGAGCAGTTCTTC
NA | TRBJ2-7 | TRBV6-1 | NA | CASRSSPAYEQYF | TGTGCCAGCAGGTCGAGTCCCGCCTACGAGCAGTACTTC
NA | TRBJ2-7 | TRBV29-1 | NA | CSARVPASEQYF | TGCAGCGCTCGGGTCCCCGCAAGCGAGCAGTACTTC
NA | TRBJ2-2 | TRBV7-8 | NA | CASSFGELFF | TGTGCCAGCAGCTTCGGGGAGCTGTTTTTT
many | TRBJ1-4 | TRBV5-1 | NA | CASRAGTRNEKLFF | TGCGCCAGCAGGGCCGGGACACGGAATGAAAAACTGTTTTTT
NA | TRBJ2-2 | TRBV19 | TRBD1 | CASIPPGQGATGELFF | TGTGCCAGTATCCCGCCGGGACAGGGGGCAACCGGGGAGCTGTTTTTT
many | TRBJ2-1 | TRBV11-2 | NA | CASSVSRGYNEQFF | TGTGCCAGCAGCGTGTCCCGTGGGTACAATGAGCAGTTCTTC
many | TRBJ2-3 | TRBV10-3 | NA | CAISENREGGTQYF | TGTGCCATCAGTGAGAACAGGGAAGGTGGTACGCAGTATTTT
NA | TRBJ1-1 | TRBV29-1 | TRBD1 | CSVEASGQYTEAFF | TGCAGCGTTGAGGCCTCGGGACAGTACACTGAAGCTTTCTTT
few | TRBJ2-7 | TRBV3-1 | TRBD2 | CASSQDPAGFYEQYF | TGTGCCAGCAGCCAAGACCCAGCGGGATTCTACGAGCAGTACTTC
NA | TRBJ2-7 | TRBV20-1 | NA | CSARSDSLYEQYF | TGCAGTGCTAGATCGGACTCATTATACGAGCAGTACTTC
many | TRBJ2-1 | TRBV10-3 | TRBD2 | CAISESWAGGPYNEQFF | TGTGCCATCAGTGAGTCGTGGGCGGGAGGCCCCTACAATGAGCAGTTCTTC
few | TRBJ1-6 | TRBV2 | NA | CASMARGNSPLHF | TGTGCCAGCATGGCCAGGGGAAATTCACCCCTCCACTTT
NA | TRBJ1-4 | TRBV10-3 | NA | CAIRNPGEDEKLFF | TGTGCCATCAGGAACCCAGGGGAGGATGAAAAACTGTTTTTT
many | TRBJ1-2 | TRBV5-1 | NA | CASSLASGRAHYGYTF | TGCGCCAGCAGCTTGGCCAGTGGGAGGGCCCACTATGGCTACACCTTC
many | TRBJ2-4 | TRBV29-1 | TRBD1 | CSVDRGGGFLYF | TGCAGCGTTGATAGAGGGGGCGGATTCTTGTACTTC
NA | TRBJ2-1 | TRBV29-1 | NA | CSVAYNEQFF | TGCAGCGTCGCGTACAATGAGCAGTTCTTC
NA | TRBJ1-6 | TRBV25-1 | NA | CASIGLLNSPLHF | TGTGCCAGCATTGGTCTCCTTAATTCACCCCTCCACTTT
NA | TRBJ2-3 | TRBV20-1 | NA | CSATGRDTDTQYF | TGCAGTGCGACGGGACGGGACACAGATACGCAGTATTTT
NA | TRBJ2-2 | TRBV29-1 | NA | CSVVVANTGELFF | TGCAGCGTTGTTGTGGCGAACACCGGGGAGCTGTTTTTT
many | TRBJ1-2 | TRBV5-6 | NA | CASSLGGINYGYTF | TGTGCCAGCAGCTTGGGGGGGATTAACTATGGCTACACCTTC
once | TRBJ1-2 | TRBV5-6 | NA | CASSLSGQVYGYTF | TGTGCCAGCAGCTTGTCCGGGCAGGTTTATGGCTACACCTTC
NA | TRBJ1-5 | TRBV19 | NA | CASSIEGATGPQHF | TGTGCCAGTAGTATAGAGGGGGCGACTGGGCCCCAGCATTTT
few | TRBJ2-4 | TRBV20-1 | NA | CSARNPLGGAKNIQYF | TGCAGTGCTAGAAACCCCCTGGGCGGAGCCAAAAACATTCAGTACTTC
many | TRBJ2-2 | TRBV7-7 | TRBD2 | CASSLDLRAGDTGELFF | TGTGCTAGCAGCTTAGACCTCAGGGCGGGGGACACCGGGGAGCTGTTTTTT
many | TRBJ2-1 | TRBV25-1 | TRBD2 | CASRVGLAGVGEQFF | TGTGCCAGCAGGGTAGGACTAGCGGGAGTCGGGGAGCAGTTCTTC
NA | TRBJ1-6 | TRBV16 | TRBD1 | CASTSRQGTLHF | TGTGCCAGCACCTCTAGACAGGGTACCCTCCACTTT
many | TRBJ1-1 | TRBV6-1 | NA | CASSLDSLNTEAFF | TGTGCCAGCAGCCTGGACAGTTTGAACACTGAAGCTTTCTTT
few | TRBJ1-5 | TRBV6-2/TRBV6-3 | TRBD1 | CASSTGGETPQHF | TGTGCCAGCAGCACAGGGGGGGAGACGCCCCAGCATTTT
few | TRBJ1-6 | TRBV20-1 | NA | CSARSTDSPLHF | TGCAGTGCTAGATCGACAGATTCACCCCTCCACTTT
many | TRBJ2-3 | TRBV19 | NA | CASSIRGTTSTDTQYF | TGTGCCAGTAGTATAAGGGGCACAACTAGCACAGATACGCAGTATTTT
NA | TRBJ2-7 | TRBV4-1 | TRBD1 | CASSPQGTVAYEQYF | TGCGCCAGCAGCCCCCAAGGGACAGTCGCCTACGAGCAGTACTTC
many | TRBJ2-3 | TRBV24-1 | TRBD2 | CATSAPSGRFADTQYF | TGTGCCACCAGTGCACCTAGCGGGAGGTTTGCAGATACGCAGTATTTT
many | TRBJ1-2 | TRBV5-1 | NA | CASSEEVSKGRVYGYTF | TGCGCCAGCAGCGAAGAAGTTTCTAAGGGGAGGGTCTATGGCTACACCTTC
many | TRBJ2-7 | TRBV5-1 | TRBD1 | CASREGTGYYEQYF | TGCGCCAGCAGGGAAGGGACAGGATACTACGAGCAGTACTTC
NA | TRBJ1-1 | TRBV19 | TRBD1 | CASSPTVVRTGGTEAFF | TGTGCCAGTAGTCCAACCGTTGTCCGGACAGGGGGCACTGAAGCTTTCTTT
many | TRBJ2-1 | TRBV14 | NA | CASSYTTSTEQFF | TGTGCCAGCAGCTACACGACAAGCACTGAGCAGTTCTTC
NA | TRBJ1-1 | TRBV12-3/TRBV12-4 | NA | CASRTEGVGYTEAFF | TGTGCCAGCAGGACGGAAGGGGTGGGGTACACTGAAGCTTTCTTT
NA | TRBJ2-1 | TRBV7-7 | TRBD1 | CASSFHRGQQFF | TGTGCTAGCAGCTTCCACAGGGGCCAGCAGTTCTTC
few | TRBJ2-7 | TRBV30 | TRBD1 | CAWRTGTGVHEQYF | TGTGCCTGGAGAACGGGGACAGGGGTCCACGAGCAGTACTTC
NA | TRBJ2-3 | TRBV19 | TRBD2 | CASLRGTGGGTDTQYF | TGTGCCAGTCTGCGGGGTACGGGAGGGGGCACAGATACGCAGTATTTT